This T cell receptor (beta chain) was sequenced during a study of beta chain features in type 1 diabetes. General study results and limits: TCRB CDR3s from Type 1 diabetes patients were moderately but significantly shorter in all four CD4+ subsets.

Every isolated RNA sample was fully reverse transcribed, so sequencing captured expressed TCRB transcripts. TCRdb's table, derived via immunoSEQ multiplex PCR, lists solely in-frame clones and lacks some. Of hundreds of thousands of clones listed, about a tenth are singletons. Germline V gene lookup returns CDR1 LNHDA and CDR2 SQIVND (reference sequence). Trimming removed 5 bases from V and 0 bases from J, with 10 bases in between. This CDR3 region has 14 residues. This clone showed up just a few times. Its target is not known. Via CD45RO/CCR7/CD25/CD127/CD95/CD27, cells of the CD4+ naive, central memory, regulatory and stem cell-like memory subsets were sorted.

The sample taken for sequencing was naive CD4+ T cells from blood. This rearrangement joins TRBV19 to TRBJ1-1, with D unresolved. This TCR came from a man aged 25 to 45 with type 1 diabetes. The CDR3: CASSHLNLNTEAFF. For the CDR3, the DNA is TGTGCCAGTAGTCACCTGAACTTGAACACTGAAGCTTTCTTT.